This T cell receptor beta chain was identified in a study of blood T cell repertoires in COVID-19 (dated by TCRdb to the early 2020s). With respect to the entire study: Samples from collaborators originated in the United States, Italy and Spain and spanned both the acute and convalescent phases of COVID-19. Nearly every sample came with metadata listing a de-identified subject ID, COVID-19 status, age in years and sex. The repertoires were released in a freely available public database meant as a resource for research on the immune response to SARS-CoV-2. The prospective study material was composed of cDNA or gDNA derived from T cells, B-cell-depleted T cells, or PBMCs. Subjects who had been exposed to COVID-19, were actively infected with it, or had recovered from it provided the deeply sampled blood TCRbeta repertoires that made up the dataset. Samples were obtained from the ongoing ImmuneRACE study (first 160 participants) and from roughly 1,300 subjects provided by 6 global collaborators. HLA class I and class II types, where available, came from metadata supplied by the sample provider rather than from assay-based typing. Study-wide findings and limitations: Clinical and demographic metadata were provided uncurated, with the amount varying by source and participant.

TCRbeta CDR3 regions were amplified from genomic DNA using the immunoSEQ Assay, a bias-controlled multiplex PCR. The authors' pipeline ran thus. The number of nucleated cells in each sample was estimated from the amplification of reference gene primers within the assay. To quantify the absolute abundance of each unique TCRbeta CDR3 rearrangement, sequence reads were collapsed and filtered. For each sample, productive Simpson clonality was calculated as the square root of Simpson's diversity index over productive rearrangements. The table was pulled from immuneACCESS by TCRdb, which kept in-frame rearrangements only. Such tables lose some clones; where checked, under half of the loss comes from unresolved V genes, and the rest has no known cause. V, J and clone size are those of that table, while D and trimming were read from the DNA. The sample profile shows more than 120,000 clones; roughly 84% of them were found once. The ten largest clones capture around 5% of the sample.

Whole blood was collected in K2EDTA tubes by collaborating institutions according to the institutions' own protocols. Collaborator samples were shipped for TCRbeta analysis as frozen whole blood, isolated PBMCs, or DNA extracted from either sample type. Trimming at the junction amounts to 4 bases on V and 4 bases on J, and the germline ends lie 14 bases apart. The germline V gene specifies KGHSH as CDR1 and LQKENI as CDR2. The CDR3, from cysteine to phenylalanine, totals 15 residues. Only the CDR3 DNA stays, 45 bases, in frame from base 1. On this clone itself: The antigen it binds to is not known. Base qualities were left out, and no much larger clone turns up one base away.

The specimen was peripheral blood. The chain uses TRBV18 and TRBJ1-3; the D segment could be TRBD1, given 6 matching bases. The clonotype was recovered from a human donor in a cohort sampled during active COVID-19. The DNA reads as follows: TGTGCCAGCTCACGGGGACAAGGATCAGGAAACACCATATATTTT. It specifies CASSRGQGSGNTIYF.